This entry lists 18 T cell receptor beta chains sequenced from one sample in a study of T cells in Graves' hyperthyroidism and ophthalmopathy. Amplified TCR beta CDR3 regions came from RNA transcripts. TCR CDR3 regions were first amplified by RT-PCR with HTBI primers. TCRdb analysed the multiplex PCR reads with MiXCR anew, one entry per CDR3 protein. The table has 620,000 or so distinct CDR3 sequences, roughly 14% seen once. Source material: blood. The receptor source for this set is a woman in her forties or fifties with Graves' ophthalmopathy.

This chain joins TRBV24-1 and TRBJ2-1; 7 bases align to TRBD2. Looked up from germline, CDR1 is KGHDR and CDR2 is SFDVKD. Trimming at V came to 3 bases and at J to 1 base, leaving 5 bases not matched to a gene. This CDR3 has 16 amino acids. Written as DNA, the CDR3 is TGTGCCACCAGTGATCCGAGCGGGGTGTCCTACAATGAGCAGTTCTTC. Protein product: CATSDPSGVSYNEQFF.

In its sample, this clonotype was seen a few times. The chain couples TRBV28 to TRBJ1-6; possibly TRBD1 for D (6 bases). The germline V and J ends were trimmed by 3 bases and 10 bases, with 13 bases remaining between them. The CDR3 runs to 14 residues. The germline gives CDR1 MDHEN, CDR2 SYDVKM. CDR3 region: CASSFTGILSPLHF. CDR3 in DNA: TGTGCCAGCAGTTTCACAGGGATTCTCTCACCCCTCCACTTT.

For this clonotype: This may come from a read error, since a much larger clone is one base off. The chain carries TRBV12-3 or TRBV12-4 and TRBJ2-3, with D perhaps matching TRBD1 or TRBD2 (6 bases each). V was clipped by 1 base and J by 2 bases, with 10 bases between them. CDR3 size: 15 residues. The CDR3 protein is CASSLERGATDTQYF. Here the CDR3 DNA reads TGTGCCAGCAGTTTAGAAAGGGGGGCCACAGATACGCAGTATTTT.

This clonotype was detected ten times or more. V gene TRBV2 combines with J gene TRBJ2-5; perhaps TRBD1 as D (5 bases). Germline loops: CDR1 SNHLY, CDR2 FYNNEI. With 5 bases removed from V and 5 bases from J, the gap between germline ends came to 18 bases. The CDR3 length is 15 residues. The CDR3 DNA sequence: TGTGCCAGCAGTCCACCTGGTAGGGGTAGGGAGACCCAGTACTTC. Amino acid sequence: CASSPPGRGRETQYF.

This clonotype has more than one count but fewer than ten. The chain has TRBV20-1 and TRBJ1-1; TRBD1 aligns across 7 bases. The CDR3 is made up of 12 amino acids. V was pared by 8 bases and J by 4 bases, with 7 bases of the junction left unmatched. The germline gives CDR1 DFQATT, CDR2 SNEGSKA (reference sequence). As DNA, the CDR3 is TGCAGTCTAAGACAGGGCGGCACTGAAGCTTTCTTT. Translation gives CSLRQGGTEAFF.

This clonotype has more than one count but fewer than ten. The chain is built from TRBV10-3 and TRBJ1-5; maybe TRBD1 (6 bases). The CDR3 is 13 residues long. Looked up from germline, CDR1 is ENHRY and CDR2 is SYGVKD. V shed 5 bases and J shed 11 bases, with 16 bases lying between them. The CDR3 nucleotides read TGTGCCATCAGTCTGGACAGCTTCAGGGCCCAGCATTTT. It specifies CAISLDSFRAQHF.

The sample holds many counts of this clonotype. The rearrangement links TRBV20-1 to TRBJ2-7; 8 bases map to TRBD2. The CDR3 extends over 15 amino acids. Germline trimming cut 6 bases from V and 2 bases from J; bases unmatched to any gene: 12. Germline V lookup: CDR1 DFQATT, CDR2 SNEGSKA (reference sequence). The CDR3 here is CSANLYSGAAYEQYF. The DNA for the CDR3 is TGCAGTGCCAACCTTTATAGCGGGGCCGCCTACGAGCAGTACTTC.

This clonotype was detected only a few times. In DNA form, the CDR3 reads TGTGCCAGCGGGGATGGGGGGATTGGCTACACCTTC. It is translated as CASGDGGIGYTF. The V and J genes are TRBV7-3 and TRBJ1-2; D is possibly TRBD1 (5 bases). Trimming pared 8 bases from V and 7 bases from J, leaving 14 bases between. Germline V gives CDR1 SGHTA, CDR2 FQGTGA. The CDR3 runs 12 residues. Full variable domain (missing parts from reference TRBV7-3 and TRBJ1-2): GAGVSQTPSNKVTEKGKYVELRCDPISGHTALYWYRQSLGQGPEFLIYFQGTGAADDSGLPNDRFFAVRPEGSVSTLKIQRTERGDSAVYLCASGDGGIGYTFGSGTRLTVV.

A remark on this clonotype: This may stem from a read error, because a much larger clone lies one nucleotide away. The CDR3 loop reads CASSPQTGIGAEALF. The CDR3 DNA reads as TGTGCCAGCAGCCCCCAGACAGGGATTGGCGCTGAAGCTCTCTTT. The chain uses TRBV7-8 and TRBJ1-1; 7 bases match TRBD1. Germline loops: CDR1 SGHVS, CDR2 FQNEAQ. This CDR3 spans 15 amino acids.

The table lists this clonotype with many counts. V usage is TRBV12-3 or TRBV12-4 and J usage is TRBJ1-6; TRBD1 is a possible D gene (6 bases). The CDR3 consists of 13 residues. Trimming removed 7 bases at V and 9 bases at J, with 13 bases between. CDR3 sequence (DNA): TGTGCCAGCACACCTGGCAGGGGTTCACCCCTCCACTTT. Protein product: CASTPGRGSPLHF.

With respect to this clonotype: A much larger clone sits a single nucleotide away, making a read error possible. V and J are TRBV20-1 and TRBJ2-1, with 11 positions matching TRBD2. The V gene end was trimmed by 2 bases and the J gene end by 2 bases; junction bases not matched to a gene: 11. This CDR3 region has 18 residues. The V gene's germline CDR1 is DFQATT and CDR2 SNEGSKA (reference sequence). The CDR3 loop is CSARTSGGFGGTYNEQFF. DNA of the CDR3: TGCAGTGCTAGAACTAGCGGGGGCTTCGGAGGTACCTACAATGAGCAGTTCTTC.

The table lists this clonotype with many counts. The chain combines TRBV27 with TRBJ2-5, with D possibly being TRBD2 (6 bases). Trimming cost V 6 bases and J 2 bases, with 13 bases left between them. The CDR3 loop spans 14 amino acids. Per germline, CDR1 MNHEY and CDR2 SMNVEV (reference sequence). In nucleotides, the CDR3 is TGTGCCAGCAGACTCGGGACTTATCAAGAGACCCAGTACTTC. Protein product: CASRLGTYQETQYF.

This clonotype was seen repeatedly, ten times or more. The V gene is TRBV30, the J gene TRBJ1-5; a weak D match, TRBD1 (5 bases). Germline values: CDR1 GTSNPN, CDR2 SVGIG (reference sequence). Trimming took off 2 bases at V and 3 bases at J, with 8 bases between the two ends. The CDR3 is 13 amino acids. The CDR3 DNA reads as TGTGCCTGGAGTACGGGGCTCAATCAGCCCCAGCATTTT. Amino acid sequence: CAWSTGLNQPQHF. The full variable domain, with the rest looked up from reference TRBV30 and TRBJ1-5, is SQTIHQWPATLVQPVGSPLSLECTVEGTSNPNLYWYRQAAGRGLQLLFYSVGIGQISSEVPQNLSASRPQDRQFILSSKKLLLSDSGFYLCAWSTGLNQPQHFGDGTRLSIL.

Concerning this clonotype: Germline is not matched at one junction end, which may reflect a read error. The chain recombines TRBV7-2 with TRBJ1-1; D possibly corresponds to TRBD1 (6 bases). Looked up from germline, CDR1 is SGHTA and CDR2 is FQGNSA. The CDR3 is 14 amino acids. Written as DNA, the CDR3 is TGTGCCAGCGGCTTAGCTCGGACAGCGTTAGAAGCTTTCTTT. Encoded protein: CASGLARTALEAFF.

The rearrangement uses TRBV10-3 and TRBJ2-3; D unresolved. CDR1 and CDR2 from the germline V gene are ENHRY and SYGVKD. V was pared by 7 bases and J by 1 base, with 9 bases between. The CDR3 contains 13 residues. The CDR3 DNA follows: TGTGCCATCACAGGCTCGGGCACAGATACGCAGTATTTT. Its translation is CAITGSGTDTQYF.

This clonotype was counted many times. The CDR3 spells CASSLGQGRHTEAFF. CDR3 DNA sequence: TGTGCCAGCAGTTTGGGACAGGGAAGGCACACTGAAGCTTTCTTT. The chain has TRBV12-3 or TRBV12-4 and TRBJ1-1; 9 bases agree with TRBD1. CDR3 size: 15 residues. The ends lost 3 bases at V and 3 bases at J; junction bases unmatched: 5.

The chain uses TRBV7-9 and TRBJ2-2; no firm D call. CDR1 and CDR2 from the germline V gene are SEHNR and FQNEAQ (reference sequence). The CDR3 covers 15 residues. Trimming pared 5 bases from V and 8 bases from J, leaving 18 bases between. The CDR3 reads CASSPASAPRGELFF. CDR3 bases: TGTGCCAGCAGCCCCGCGTCGGCTCCCCGGGGGGAGCTGTTTTTT.

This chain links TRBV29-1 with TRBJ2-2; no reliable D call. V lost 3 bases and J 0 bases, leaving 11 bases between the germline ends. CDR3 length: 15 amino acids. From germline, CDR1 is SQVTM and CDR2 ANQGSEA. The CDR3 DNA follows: TGCAGCGTTGACGTGGCCAACACGAACACCGGGGAGCTGTTTTTT. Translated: CSVDVANTNTGELFF.